The 25 T cell receptor beta chains below were found in one sample sequenced in a study of molecular identifiers for immune sequencing clone quantification. TCRdb reprocessed the PCR reads with MiXCR, giving one entry per CDR3 protein. The sample has approximately 500,000 distinct CDR3 sequences; approximately 25% are singletons. Input material: naive CD8+ T cells from blood, with Jurkat cell RNA spiked in. Subset noted: FACS-sorted CD8+CD4-CCR7+CD45RA+ naive T cells. Source of these receptors: a human donor in good health. Some libraries in this study had Jurkat cell RNA spiked in.

This clonotype was picked up a small number of times. The V gene is TRBV4-3, the J gene TRBJ1-5; TRBD1 is a possible D gene (5 bases). The CDR3 sequence is 15 residues long. CDR1 is LGHNA, CDR2 YSLEER, per germline. The V end lost 0 bases, the J end lost 9 bases, and 15 bases lay between the germline ends. This chain's CDR3 is CASSQDWAGYRPQHF. In nucleotides, the CDR3 is TGCGCCAGCAGCCAAGATTGGGCAGGGTATCGGCCCCAGCATTTT.

This clonotype was observed at least ten times. The genes are TRBV11-2 and TRBJ1-1; unclear D gene. The V and J ends lost 3 bases and 3 bases respectively, with 5 bases between them. Germline CDR1 SGHAT, CDR2 FQNNGV. This CDR3 has 12 amino acids. CDR3 sequence: CASSFPYTEAFF. Written as DNA, the CDR3 is TGTGCCAGCAGCTTCCCCTACACTGAAGCTTTCTTT.

This clonotype showed up just a few times. V and J are TRBV9 and TRBJ2-7; 10 bases are a match to TRBD1. Germline V CDR1 and CDR2: SGDLS, YYNGEE. V was clipped by 0 bases and J by 5 bases; unmatched bases: 8. The CDR3 has 16 amino acids. For the CDR3, the DNA is TGTGCCAGCAGCGTAGGCGGAGACAGGGGGCGAAACGAGCAGTACTTC. It encodes CASSVGGDRGRNEQYF.

This clonotype has at least ten counts. The chain employs TRBV6-5 and TRBJ2-2; either TRBD1 or TRBD2 may supply D (5 bases each). CDR3 length equals 16 residues. V lost 2 bases and J lost 3, with 13 bases in between. In germline, CDR1 is MNHEY, CDR2 SVGAGI. CDR3 DNA sequence: TGTGCCAGCAGTTACCTTATGGGGACGGACACCGGGGAGCTGTTTTTT. It specifies CASSYLMGTDTGELFF.

With respect to this clonotype: A much more abundant neighbour one base away suggests this may be a read error. The chain combines TRBV7-9 with TRBJ2-3, with a tentative D call TRBD2 (5 bases). V dropped 1 base and J dropped 3 bases, with 17 bases sitting between them. Germline assignment: CDR1 SEHNR and CDR2 FQNEAQ (reference sequence). The length of the CDR3 is 17 residues. CDR3 sequence reads: CASSLGIRGRRTDTQYF. The CDR3, as DNA: TGTGCCAGCAGCTTAGGGATTAGAGGACGGAGGACAGATACGCAGTATTTT.

This clonotype was counted at least ten times. Mismatch with germline at one junction end may stem from a read error. The chain carries TRBV7-9 and TRBJ2-7, with D possibly matching TRBD2 (6 bases). Germline CDR1 is SEHNR and CDR2 is FQNEAQ (reference sequence). This CDR3 has 11 amino acids. The CDR3 sequence: CASSLFSGLLF. The CDR3 DNA is TGTGCCAGCAGCTTATTCAGCGGACTACTCTTT.

Remarks on this clonotype: A far larger clone is a single base away, which makes a read error likely. V usage is TRBV12-3 or TRBV12-4 and J usage is TRBJ2-7; 7 bases map to TRBD2. CDR3 length: 12 amino acids. CDR3 protein: CVSSSGGYEQYF. The CDR3 bases are TGTGTCAGCAGTTCGGGGGGCTACGAGCAGTACTTC.

The genes are TRBV7-9 and TRBJ2-7; D is unclear. The CDR3 runs to 13 residues. The germline V and J ends were trimmed by 2 bases and 5 bases, with 10 bases remaining between them. Germline V gene data show CDR1 as SEHNR and CDR2 as FQNEAQ (reference sequence). The CDR3 DNA reads TGTGCCAGCAGCTTAACAGTGAGTAACGAGCAGTACTTC. This sequence encodes CASSLTVSNEQYF.

Many counts were recorded for this clonotype. The rearrangement uses TRBV6-1 and TRBJ2-3; no firm D call. CDR3 length equals 14 residues. Between the trimmed V and J ends, which lost 3 bases and 2 bases, there was a span of 9 bases. From germline, CDR1 is MNHNS and CDR2 SASEGT. The CDR3 DNA follows: TGTGCCAGCAGTGATATACGGACCACAGATACGCAGTATTTT. The encoded protein is CASSDIRTTDTQYF.

The chain is built from TRBV11-2 and TRBJ2-3; 8 positions match TRBD2. The CDR3 is 14 amino acids. The germline CDR1 and CDR2 sequences are SGHAT and FQNNGV. With V trimmed by 6 bases and J by 6 bases, 8 bases remained unmatched. Here the CDR3 reads CASSNSGSGDTQYF. CDR3 nucleotides: TGTGCCAGCAGTAACAGCGGGAGTGGTGATACGCAGTATTTT.

The rearrangement uses TRBV5-1 and TRBJ1-1, with 9 bases matching TRBD1. This CDR3 is 18 amino acids long. J gave up 2 bases and V 0 bases, and 11 bases lay outside the gene matches. From germline, CDR1 is SGHRS and CDR2 YFSETQ. This chain's CDR3 is CASSLVGTGRGVNTEAFF. CDR3 DNA: TGCGCCAGCAGCTTGGTCGGGACAGGGCGCGGTGTAAACACTGAAGCTTTCTTT.

For this clonotype: A much bigger clone sits one base away, suggesting this may be a read error. This sequence joins TRBV20-1 and TRBJ2-7; D gene ambiguous. This CDR3 contains 12 residues. V was pared by 2 bases and J by 3 bases, with 8 bases between. Per germline, CDR1 DFQATT and CDR2 SNEGSKA (reference sequence). Here the CDR3 reads CSARIGYYEQYF. DNA of the CDR3: TGCAGTGCTAGAATCGGGTACTACGAGCAGTACTTC.

Worth noting for this clonotype: This may come from a read error, since a much larger clone is one base off. The CDR3 region is CAGSSRPSNTQYF. The CDR3 DNA follows: TGTGCCGGCAGTTCCCGGCCGAGCAATACGCAGTATTTT. This chain connects TRBV28 to TRBJ2-3, with D unresolved. Looked up from germline, CDR1 is MDHEN and CDR2 is SYDVKM. The CDR3 spans 13 residues.

This clonotype was counted ten times or more. V usage is TRBV4-3 and J usage is TRBJ1-2, with D unclear. The CDR3 loop spans 15 amino acids. The ends were cut back, 0 bases at V and 0 bases at J, with 8 bases in the middle. The germline gives CDR1 LGHNA, CDR2 YSLEER. The CDR3 is CASSQESSPNYGYTF. CDR3 DNA sequence: TGCGCCAGCAGCCAAGAGAGTAGTCCTAACTATGGCTACACCTTC.

This clonotype was counted a few times. The rearrangement joins TRBV30 to TRBJ2-1; 10 nucleotides align to TRBD2. J was trimmed by 6 bases and V by 2 bases; bases with no gene match: 4. Germline assignment: CDR1 GTSNPN and CDR2 SVGIG (reference sequence). This CDR3 comprises 14 residues. CDR3 DNA sequence: TGTGCCTGGAGTATGTTAGCGGGGGGCAATGAGCAGTTCTTC. Encoded protein: CAWSMLAGGNEQFF.

With respect to this clonotype: This clone may be a read error of a much larger clone one base away. The chain combines TRBV10-2 with TRBJ1-1; D unresolved. V was shortened by 2 bases and J by 0 bases, with 10 bases between the two germline ends. CDR3 length: 15 amino acids. The germline V gene encodes CDR1 WSHSY and CDR2 SAAADI. CDR3 nucleotides: TGCGCCAGCAGTGAGGCGACAACTATGAACACTGAAGCTTTCTTT. Translation: CASSEATTMNTEAFF.

This chain uses TRBV7-9 with TRBJ1-1; TRBD1 matches at 7 bases. The CDR3 is made up of 15 amino acids. CDR1 and CDR2 (germline): SEHNR, FQNEAQ (reference sequence). Unmatched junction bases numbered 10, after V lost 5 bases and J lost 4 bases. CDR3 sequence: CASSPGQNLGTEAFF. CDR3 coding DNA: TGTGCCAGCAGCCCGGGACAGAACTTGGGCACTGAAGCTTTCTTT.

This rearrangement joins TRBV12-3 or TRBV12-4 to TRBJ2-5; 10 bases are a match to TRBD2. The junction had 10 bases not matched to a gene; V was cut back by 4 bases and J by 5 bases. The CDR3 length is 16 residues. This CDR3 is CASSYLGLAGDETQYF. The DNA of the CDR3 is TGTGCCAGCAGTTATTTGGGGCTAGCGGGAGATGAGACCCAGTACTTC.

The rearrangement joins TRBV6-5 to TRBJ2-7, with 9 nucleotides matching TRBD1. This CDR3 is built from 15 residues. J gave up 4 bases and V 5 bases, and 9 bases lay outside the gene matches. The V gene's germline CDR1 is MNHEY and CDR2 SVGAGI. The CDR3 sequence is CASSRGQGMRYEQYF. Here the CDR3 DNA reads TGTGCCAGCAGTCGCGGACAGGGGATGCGGTACGAGCAGTACTTC.

On this clonotype itself: A much bigger clone sits one base away, suggesting this may be a read error. A read error is likely, as this CDR3 ends without the conserved phenylalanine or tryptophan. J is TRBJ2-7 and V is TRBV6-2 or TRBV6-3; D is undetermined. Trimming took off 2 bases at V and 6 bases at J, with 14 bases between the two ends. The CDR3 covers 14 residues. The germline gives CDR1 MNHEY, CDR2 SVGEGT. This CDR3 reads CASSYVDLSGEQYL. The CDR3 region has the DNA TGTGCCAGCAGTTACGTGGACCTCTCCGGCGAGCAGTACCTC.

V usage is TRBV6-5 and J usage is TRBJ2-1; possibly TRBD1 for D (6 bases). The V end was cut by 8 bases, the J end by 5 bases, with 10 bases between. The CDR3 is 12 residues long. Germline-derived CDR1 and CDR2 are MNHEY and SVGAGI. CDR3 bases: TGTGCCAGCCAACGACAGGACAATGAGCAGTTCTTC. This gives the protein CASQRQDNEQFF.

V gene TRBV5-8 combines with J gene TRBJ1-2; 10 bases fit TRBD1. V lost 0 bases, J lost 2 bases, and 4 bases stayed unmatched. Germline CDR1 reads SGHTS; CDR2 reads YDEGEE. The CDR3 is 16 amino acids. The CDR3 loop is CASSLAGTGDNYGYTF. CDR3 in DNA: TGTGCCAGCAGCTTGGCAGGGACAGGGGACAACTATGGCTACACCTTC.

V usage is TRBV4-3 and J usage is TRBJ2-7; 9 positions match TRBD2. Germline loops: CDR1 LGHNA, CDR2 YSLEER. This CDR3 has 15 residues. The V and J ends lost 1 base and 3 bases, in that order; junction bases with no gene match: 4. The chain's CDR3 is CASSQARTSVYEQYF. Here the CDR3 DNA reads TGCGCCAGCAGCCAAGCACGGACTAGCGTCTACGAGCAGTACTTC.

The chain combines TRBV6-1 with TRBJ2-7, with no clear D. Germline CDR1 is MNHNS and CDR2 is SASEGT. V dropped 3 bases and J dropped 5 bases, with 5 bases sitting between them. The CDR3 has 11 amino acids. The CDR3 sequence: CASSDPDEQYF. CDR3 nucleotides: TGTGCCAGCAGTGACCCCGACGAGCAGTACTTC.

V gene TRBV4-3 combines with J gene TRBJ1-4; the D is unclear. The germline V gene has CDR1 LGHNA and CDR2 YSLEER. The CDR3 consists of 15 residues. The V and J ends lost 4 bases and 0 bases respectively, with 9 bases between them. DNA for the CDR3: TGCGCCAGCAGCCCTACAGAGTCAACTAATGAAAAACTGTTTTTT. Its protein is CASSPTESTNEKLFF.